This TCR beta chain was profiled in a study of somatic mutations in cytotoxic T cells in rheumatoid arthritis (dated by TCRdb to between 2016 and 2019). Regarding the study in general: Right after diagnosis and prior to the start of any treatment, approximately 30 ml EDTA of peripheral blood was drawn from patients. Some T-cell populations stained with V beta antibodies were sorted by flow on a FACSAria II or Sony SH800 to nearly 100% purity, with sorted V beta1+ cells additionally subjected to TCRB sequencing. The study asked whether expanded CD8+ T-cell clones in newly diagnosed, untreated rheumatoid arthritis carry somatic mutations, and used TCRB deep sequencing to characterize clonality. TCRB deep sequencing covered over 55 patients with rheumatoid arthritis along with around 20 healthy controls. Patients and controls did not essentially differ in median age, which was nearly identical between the groups. The paper's findings and limits, for the study overall: The largest CD8+ clone made up more than 20% of CD8+ cells in about an eighth of the roughly 65 patients, and blood and synovial fluid shared several identical CD8+ TCRB sequences. The slight underrepresentation of TRBV07 in patients was not corrected for multiple comparisons. The antigen targets of the expanded CD8+ clones were unknown, and absence from virus-specific databases did not rule out viral specificity. CD8+ clonality increased with age in patients (Spearman r ~ 0.5) but not in healthy controls. Rheumatoid arthritis patients and age-matched healthy controls did not significantly differ in CD8+ T-cell clonality.

Germline trimming: 4 bases from V, 13 bases from J; junction bases outside gene matches: 16. The germline V gene provides CDR1 SNHLY and CDR2 FYNNEI. The CDR3 covers 16 residues, taking in both the cysteine and the phenylalanine. Just CDR3 DNA is preserved here, 48 bases in frame from base 1. The immunoSEQ assay was applied to genomic DNA for TCRB CDR3 sequencing. The original pipeline was this. Patient CD8+ clones larger than 1% were compared against published virus-specific TCRB sequences, and only a few matched. Analyses were restricted to productive TCRB rearrangements. Clonality was expressed as a Shannon entropy-based productive clonality index, with each clone defined by a unique TCRB CDR3 sequence. To calculate repertoire overlap between two samples, the template counts of each clone were considered relative to each sample's total templates. V-gene usage measured by flow cytometry correlated with TCRB sequencing V-gene usage, with a Spearman r of approximately 0.6. In TCRdb, the immuneACCESS table is reduced to in-frame sequences with V and J assigned. These tables do not hold every clone; where another copy was compared, an unresolved V gene accounts for under half, and the others remain unexplained. V, J and clone size reflect that table, while D and trimming were determined from the DNA. The sample records under 20,000 clones, around 63% of which are singletons. Of the sample, over 15% is held by the ten largest clones.

In the case of this clone: Its antigen target is currently unknown. No base quality information exists; no much larger clone differs at one position.

Positive magnetic bead selection on an AutoMACS was used to isolate CD4+ and CD8+ cells, with flow cytometry used to check purity. Initial screening for clonal expansions relied on flow cytometry with a TCR V beta antibody panel, after which sorted CD8+ fractions underwent TCRB deep sequencing for characterization. Peripheral blood mononuclear cells were isolated by Ficoll-Paque PLUS density gradient separation. DNA from CD4-enriched, CD8-enriched or PBMC samples was extracted using Nucleospin Tissue or Tissue XS kits and then quantified on a Qubit 2.0 fluorometer. The rearranged segments are TRBV2 and TRBJ1-4; 9 middle bases align to TRBD1. The sequencing input was CD8+ T cells sorted from blood. This clonotype was obtained from an adult with rheumatoid arthritis. The DNA sequence reads TGTGCCAGCAGTGCCCTCCTACAGGGGGCTGAGAGCGCACTGTTTTTT. This yields the protein CASSALLQGAESALFF.